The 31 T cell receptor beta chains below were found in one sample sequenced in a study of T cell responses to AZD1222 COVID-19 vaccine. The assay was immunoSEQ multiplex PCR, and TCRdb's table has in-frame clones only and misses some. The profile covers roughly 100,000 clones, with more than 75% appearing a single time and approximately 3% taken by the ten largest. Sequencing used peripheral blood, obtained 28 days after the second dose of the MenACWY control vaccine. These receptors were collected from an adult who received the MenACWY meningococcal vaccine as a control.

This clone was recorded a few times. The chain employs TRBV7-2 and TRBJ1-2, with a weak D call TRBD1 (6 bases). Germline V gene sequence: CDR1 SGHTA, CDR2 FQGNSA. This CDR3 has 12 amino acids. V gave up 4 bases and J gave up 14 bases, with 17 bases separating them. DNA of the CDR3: TGTGCCAGCAGCTCCTACGGGGGCCCGGGGACCTTC. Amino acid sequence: CASSSYGGPGTF.

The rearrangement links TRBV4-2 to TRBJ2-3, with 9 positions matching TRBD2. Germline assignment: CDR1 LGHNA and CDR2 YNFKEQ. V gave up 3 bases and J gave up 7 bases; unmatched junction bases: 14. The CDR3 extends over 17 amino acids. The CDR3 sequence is CASSQDPAGGFANTQYF. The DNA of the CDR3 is TGTGCCAGCAGCCAGGATCCAGCGGGGGGCTTCGCCAATACGCAGTATTTT.

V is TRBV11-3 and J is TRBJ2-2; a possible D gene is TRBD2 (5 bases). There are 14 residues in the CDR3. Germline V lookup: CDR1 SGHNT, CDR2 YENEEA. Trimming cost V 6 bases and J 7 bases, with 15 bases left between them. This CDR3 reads CASSHISGNGELFF. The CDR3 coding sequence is TGTGCCAGCAGTCATATTTCCGGGAACGGGGAGCTGTTTTTT.

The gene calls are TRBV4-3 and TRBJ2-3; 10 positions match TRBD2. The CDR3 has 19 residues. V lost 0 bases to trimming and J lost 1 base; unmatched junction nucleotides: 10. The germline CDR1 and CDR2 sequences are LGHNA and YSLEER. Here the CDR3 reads CASSQEGLAGVGGTDTQYF. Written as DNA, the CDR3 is TGCGCCAGCAGCCAAGAAGGTCTAGCGGGGGTGGGGGGCACAGATACGCAGTATTTT.

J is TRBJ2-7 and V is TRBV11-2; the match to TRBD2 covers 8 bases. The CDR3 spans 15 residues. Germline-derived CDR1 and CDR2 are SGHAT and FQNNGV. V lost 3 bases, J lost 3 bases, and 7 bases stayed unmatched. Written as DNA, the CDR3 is TGTGCCAGCAGCTTTTCAGGCGGGGGGTACTACGAGCAGTACTTC. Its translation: CASSFSGGGYYEQYF.

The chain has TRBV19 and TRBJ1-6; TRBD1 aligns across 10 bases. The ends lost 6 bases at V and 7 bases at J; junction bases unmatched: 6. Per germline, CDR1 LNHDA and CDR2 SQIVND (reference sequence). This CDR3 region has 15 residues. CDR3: CASRDRDRGNSPLHF. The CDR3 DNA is TGTGCCAGTAGGGACCGGGACAGGGGAAATTCACCCCTCCACTTT.

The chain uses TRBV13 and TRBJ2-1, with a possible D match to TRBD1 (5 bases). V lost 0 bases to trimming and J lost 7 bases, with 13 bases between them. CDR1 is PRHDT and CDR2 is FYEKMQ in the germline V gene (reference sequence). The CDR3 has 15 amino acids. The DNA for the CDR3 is TGTGCCAGCAGCTTAGGCCAGGGTACTGGGAATGAGCAGTTCTTC. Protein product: CASSLGQGTGNEQFF.

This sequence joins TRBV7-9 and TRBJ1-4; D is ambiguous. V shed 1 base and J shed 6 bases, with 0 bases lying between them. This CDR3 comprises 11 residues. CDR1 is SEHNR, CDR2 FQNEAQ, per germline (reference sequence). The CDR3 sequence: CASSLDEKLFF. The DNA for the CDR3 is TGTGCCAGCAGCTTAGATGAAAAACTGTTTTTT.

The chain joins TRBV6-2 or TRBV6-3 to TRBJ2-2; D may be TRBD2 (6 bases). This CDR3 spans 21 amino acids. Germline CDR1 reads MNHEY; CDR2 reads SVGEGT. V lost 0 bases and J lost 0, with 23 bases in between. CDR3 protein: CASSYSMGGTPTSPNTGELFF. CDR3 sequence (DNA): TGTGCCAGCAGTTACTCGATGGGGGGTACCCCGACTAGTCCGAACACCGGGGAGCTGTTTTTT.

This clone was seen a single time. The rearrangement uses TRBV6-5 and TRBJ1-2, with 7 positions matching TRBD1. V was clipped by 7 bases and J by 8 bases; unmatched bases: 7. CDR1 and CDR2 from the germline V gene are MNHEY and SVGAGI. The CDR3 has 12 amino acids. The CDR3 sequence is CASTNRQGGYTF. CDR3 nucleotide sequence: TGTGCCAGCACCAACCGACAGGGCGGCTACACCTTC.

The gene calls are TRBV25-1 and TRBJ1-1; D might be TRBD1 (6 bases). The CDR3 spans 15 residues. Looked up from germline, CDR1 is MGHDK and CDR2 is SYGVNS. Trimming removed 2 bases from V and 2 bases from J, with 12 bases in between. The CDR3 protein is CASSEPGQINTEAFF. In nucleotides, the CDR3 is TGTGCCAGCAGTGAACCCGGACAGATAAACACTGAAGCTTTCTTT.

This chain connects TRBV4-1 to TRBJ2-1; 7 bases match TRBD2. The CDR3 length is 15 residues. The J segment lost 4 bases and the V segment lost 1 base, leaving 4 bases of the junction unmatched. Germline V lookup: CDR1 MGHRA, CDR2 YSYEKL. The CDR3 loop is CASSQGGGYYNEQFF. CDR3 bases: TGCGCCAGCAGCCAAGGGGGGGGTTATTACAATGAGCAGTTCTTC.

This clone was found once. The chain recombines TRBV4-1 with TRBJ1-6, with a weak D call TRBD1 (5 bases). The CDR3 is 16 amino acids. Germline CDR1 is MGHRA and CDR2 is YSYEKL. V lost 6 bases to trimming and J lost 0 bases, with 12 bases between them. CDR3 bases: TGCGCCAGCAGGAAGGGGAGCAGCTCCTATAATTCACCCCTCCACTTT. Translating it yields CASRKGSSSYNSPLHF.

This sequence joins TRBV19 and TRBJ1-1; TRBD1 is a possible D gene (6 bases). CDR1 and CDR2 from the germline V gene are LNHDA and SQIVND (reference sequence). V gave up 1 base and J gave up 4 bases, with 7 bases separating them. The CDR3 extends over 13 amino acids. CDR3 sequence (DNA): TGTGCCAGTAGTATAGCAGGGGCCACTGAAGCTTTCTTT. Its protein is CASSIAGATEAFF.

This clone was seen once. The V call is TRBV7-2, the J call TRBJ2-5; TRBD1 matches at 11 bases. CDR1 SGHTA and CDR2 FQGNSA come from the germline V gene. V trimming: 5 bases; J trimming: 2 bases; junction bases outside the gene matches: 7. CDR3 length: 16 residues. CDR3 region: CASSPGDRGSQETQYF. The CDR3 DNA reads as TGTGCCAGCAGCCCTGGGGACAGGGGGTCACAAGAGACCCAGTACTTC.

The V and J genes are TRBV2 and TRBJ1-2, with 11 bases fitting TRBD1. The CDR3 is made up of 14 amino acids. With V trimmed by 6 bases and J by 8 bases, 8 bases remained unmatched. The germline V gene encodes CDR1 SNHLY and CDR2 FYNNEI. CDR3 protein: CASRLDRGLGGYTF. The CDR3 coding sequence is TGTGCCAGCAGGTTGGACAGGGGGCTGGGAGGCTACACCTTC.

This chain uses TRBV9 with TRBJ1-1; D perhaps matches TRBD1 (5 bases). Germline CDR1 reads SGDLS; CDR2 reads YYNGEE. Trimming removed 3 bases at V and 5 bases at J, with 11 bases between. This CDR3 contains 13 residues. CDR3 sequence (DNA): TGTGCCAGCAGCGCCGCAGGGCGGACTGAAGCTTTCTTT. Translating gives CASSAAGRTEAFF.

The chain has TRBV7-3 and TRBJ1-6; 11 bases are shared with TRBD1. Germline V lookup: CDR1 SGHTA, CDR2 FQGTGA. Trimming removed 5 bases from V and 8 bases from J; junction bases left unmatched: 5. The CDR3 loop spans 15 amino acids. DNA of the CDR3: TGTGCCAGCAGCAGAGGACAGGGGGCTTATTCACCCCTCCACTTT. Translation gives CASSRGQGAYSPLHF.

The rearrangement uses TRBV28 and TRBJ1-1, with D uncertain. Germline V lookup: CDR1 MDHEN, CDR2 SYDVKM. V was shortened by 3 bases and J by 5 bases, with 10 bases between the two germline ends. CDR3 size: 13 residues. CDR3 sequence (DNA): TGTGCCAGCAGTTTGGACTCCTTAACTGAAGCTTTCTTT. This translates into CASSLDSLTEAFF.

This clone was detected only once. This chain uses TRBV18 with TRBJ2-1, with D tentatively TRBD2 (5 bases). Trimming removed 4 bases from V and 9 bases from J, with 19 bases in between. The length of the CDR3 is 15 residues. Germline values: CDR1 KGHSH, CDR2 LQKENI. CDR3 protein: CASSLTDPFGGEQFF. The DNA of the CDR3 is TGTGCCAGCTCACTTACGGACCCATTTGGAGGTGAGCAGTTCTTC.

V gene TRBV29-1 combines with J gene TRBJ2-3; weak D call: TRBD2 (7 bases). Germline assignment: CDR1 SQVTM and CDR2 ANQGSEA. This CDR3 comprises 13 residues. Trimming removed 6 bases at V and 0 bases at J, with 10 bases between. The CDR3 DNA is TGCAGCGTAGGGGGGGCTAGCACAGATACGCAGTATTTT. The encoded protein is CSVGGASTDTQYF.

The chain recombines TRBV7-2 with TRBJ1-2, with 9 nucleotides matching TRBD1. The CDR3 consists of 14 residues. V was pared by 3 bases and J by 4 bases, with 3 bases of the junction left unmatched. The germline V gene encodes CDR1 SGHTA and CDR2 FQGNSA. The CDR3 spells CASSFMTGGYGYTF. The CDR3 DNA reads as TGTGCCAGCAGCTTTATGACAGGGGGCTATGGCTACACCTTC.

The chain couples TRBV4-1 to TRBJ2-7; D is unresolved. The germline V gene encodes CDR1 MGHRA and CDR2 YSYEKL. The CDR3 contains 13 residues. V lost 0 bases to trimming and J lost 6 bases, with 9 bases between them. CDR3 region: CASSQDGQFEQYF. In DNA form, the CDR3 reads TGCGCCAGCAGCCAAGATGGGCAGTTCGAGCAGTACTTC.

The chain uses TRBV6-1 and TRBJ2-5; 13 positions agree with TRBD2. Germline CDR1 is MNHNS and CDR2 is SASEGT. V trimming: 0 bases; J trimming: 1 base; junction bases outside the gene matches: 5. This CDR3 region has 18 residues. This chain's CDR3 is CASSEARTSGGLQETQYF. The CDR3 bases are TGTGCCAGCAGTGAAGCCAGGACTAGCGGGGGCCTCCAAGAGACCCAGTACTTC.

CDR3 DNA: TGCGCCAGCAGCCAAAGCTCGCGCTCTGGGGCCAACGTCCTGACTTTC. Translating it yields CASSQSSRSGANVLTF. The chain is built from TRBV4-3 and TRBJ2-6; D is undetermined. V was cut by 2 bases and J by 0 bases, with 8 bases left in between. Per the germline V gene, CDR1 is LGHNA and CDR2 is YSLEER. This CDR3 comprises 16 residues.

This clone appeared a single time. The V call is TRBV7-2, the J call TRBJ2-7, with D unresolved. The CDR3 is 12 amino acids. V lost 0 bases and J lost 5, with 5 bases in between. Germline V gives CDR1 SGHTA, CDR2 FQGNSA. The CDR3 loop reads CASSLARNEQYF. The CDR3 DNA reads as TGTGCCAGCAGCTTAGCAAGGAACGAGCAGTACTTC.

CDR3 loop: CASSWGSTGTGELFF. In DNA, the CDR3 is TGCGCCAGCAGCTGGGGTTCGACAGGGACCGGGGAGCTGTTTTTT. The rearrangement uses TRBV5-1 and TRBJ2-2; 7 bases line up with TRBD1. This CDR3 has 15 amino acids. Germline loops: CDR1 SGHRS, CDR2 YFSETQ. The V and J ends lost 3 bases and 5 bases, in that order; junction bases with no gene match: 7.

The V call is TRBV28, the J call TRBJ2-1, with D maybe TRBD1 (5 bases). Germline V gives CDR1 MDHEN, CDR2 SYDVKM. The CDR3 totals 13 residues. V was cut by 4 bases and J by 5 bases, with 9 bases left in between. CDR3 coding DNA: TGTGCCAGCAGTTCGGACACCGACAATGAGCAGTTCTTC. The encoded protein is CASSSDTDNEQFF.

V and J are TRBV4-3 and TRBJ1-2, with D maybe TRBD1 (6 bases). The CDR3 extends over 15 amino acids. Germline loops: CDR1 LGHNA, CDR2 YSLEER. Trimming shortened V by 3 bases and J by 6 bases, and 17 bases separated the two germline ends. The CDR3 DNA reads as TGCGCCAGCAGCCAGGACCCCCAGGGGCAGGATGGCTACACCTTC. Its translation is CASSQDPQGQDGYTF.

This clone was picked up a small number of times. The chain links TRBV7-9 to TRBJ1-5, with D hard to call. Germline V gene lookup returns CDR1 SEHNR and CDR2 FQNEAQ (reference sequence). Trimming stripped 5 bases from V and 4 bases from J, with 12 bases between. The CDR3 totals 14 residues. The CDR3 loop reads CASSTQHPNQPQHF. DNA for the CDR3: TGTGCCAGCAGCACACAACACCCAAATCAGCCCCAGCATTTT.

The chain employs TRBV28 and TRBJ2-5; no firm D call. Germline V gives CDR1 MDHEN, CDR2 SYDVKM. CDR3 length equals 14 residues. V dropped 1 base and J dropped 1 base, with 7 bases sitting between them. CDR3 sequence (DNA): TGTGCCAGCAGTTTATATGGAATCCAAGAGACCCAGTACTTC. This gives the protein CASSLYGIQETQYF.